This is a list of T cell receptor beta chains from one sample in a study of response to subunit inactivated influenza vaccine. TCRdb processed the RT-PCR reads anew with MiXCR; each CDR3 protein has one entry. The table lists more than 700,000 distinct CDR3 sequences, 21% of them singletons. Sequencing was performed on PBMCs from blood, taken more than 4 days after vaccination. Source of these receptors: a man aged 50-60 years who received an inactivated influenza vaccine. Each CDR3 is given with its conserved first and last residue. The D gene is left open where the match is weak. Rows give clone size only sometimes, using once, few, many, or a class for an expanded clone.

clone_size: -
d_call: -
v_call: TRBV20-1
j_call: TRBJ2-7
cdr3_nt: TGCAGTGCTAGGGTTAGGAGTACCTACGAGCAGTACTTC
cdr3_aa: CSARVRSTYEQYF

clone_size: -
d_call: TRBD1
v_call: TRBV6-5
j_call: TRBJ2-4
cdr3_nt: TGTGCCAGCAGTTTTTCCGGGACAGGGGGCCACATTCAGTACTTC
cdr3_aa: CASSFSGTGGHIQYF

clone_size: -
d_call: -
v_call: TRBV7-2
j_call: TRBJ2-5
cdr3_nt: TGTGCCAGCAGCCGAGAACAGGGATTCCAAGAGACCCAGTACTTC
cdr3_aa: CASSREQGFQETQYF

clone_size: many
d_call: TRBD2
v_call: TRBV6-1
j_call: TRBJ2-3
cdr3_nt: TGTGCCAGCAGTAGTCTAGCGGGAGGTCTCACAGATACGCAGTATTTT
cdr3_aa: CASSSLAGGLTDTQYF

clone_size: -
d_call: -
v_call: TRBV7-2
j_call: TRBJ2-2
cdr3_nt: TGTGCCAGCAGCCCAGATCCCGTCGGGGAGCTGTTTTTT
cdr3_aa: CASSPDPVGELFF

clone_size: few
d_call: -
v_call: TRBV4-3
j_call: TRBJ2-1
cdr3_nt: TGCGCCAGCAGCCAAGAGAGGCGGGGTAGGGCCTATGAGCAGTTCTTC
cdr3_aa: CASSQERRGRAYEQFF

clone_size: -
d_call: TRBD1
v_call: TRBV20-1
j_call: TRBJ1-1
cdr3_nt: TGCAGTGCTAGAGTTTCGGACAGGGGCACTGAAGCTTTCTTT
cdr3_aa: CSARVSDRGTEAFF

clone_size: -
d_call: TRBD2
v_call: TRBV7-2
j_call: TRBJ2-7
cdr3_nt: TGTGCCAGCAGCATGACTAGCGGGAGCTCCTACGAGCAGTACTTC
cdr3_aa: CASSMTSGSSYEQYF

clone_size: -
d_call: -
v_call: TRBV7-9
j_call: TRBJ2-7
cdr3_nt: TGTGCCAGCAGCTCGAACTCAGGGACGTCTCTCTACGAGCAGTACTTC
cdr3_aa: CASSSNSGTSLYEQYF

clone_size: -
d_call: -
v_call: TRBV7-2
j_call: TRBJ2-7
cdr3_nt: TGTGCCAGCAGCCAAACACGTCATTCCTACGAGCAGTACTTC
cdr3_aa: CASSQTRHSYEQYF

clone_size: -
d_call: TRBD2
v_call: TRBV18
j_call: TRBJ2-2
cdr3_nt: TGTGCCACCCCTCGGCGGGGGACTAACACCGGGGAGCTGTTTTTT
cdr3_aa: CATPRRGTNTGELFF

clone_size: -
d_call: -
v_call: TRBV6-2/TRBV6-3
j_call: TRBJ2-1
cdr3_nt: TGTGCCAGCAGCAACCCGATTACAGGGTACAATGAGCAGTTCTTC
cdr3_aa: CASSNPITGYNEQFF

clone_size: -
d_call: TRBD1
v_call: TRBV6-4
j_call: TRBJ2-6
cdr3_nt: TGTACCAGCAGCCGTGGGACAGGGGCCCCCTCTGGGGCCAACGTCCTGACTTTC
cdr3_aa: CTSSRGTGAPSGANVLTF

clone_size: -
d_call: TRBD1
v_call: TRBV6-6
j_call: TRBJ2-7
cdr3_nt: TGTGCCAGCAGTCAGGACAGGGCGCAGTACTTC
cdr3_aa: CASSQDRAQYF

clone_size: -
d_call: -
v_call: TRBV28
j_call: TRBJ2-7
cdr3_nt: TGTGCCAGCAGTTTGGGAGGTTACACCGAGCAGTACTTC
cdr3_aa: CASSLGGYTEQYF

clone_size: -
d_call: -
v_call: TRBV7-2
j_call: TRBJ2-3
cdr3_nt: TGTGCCAGCAGCCCCTTGGGGGGCGATACGCAGTATTTT
cdr3_aa: CASSPLGGDTQYF

clone_size: few
d_call: -
v_call: TRBV7-2
j_call: TRBJ2-1
cdr3_nt: TGTGCCAGCAGCTTAGCGCTAGGGCCCACCAATGAGCAGTTCTTC
cdr3_aa: CASSLALGPTNEQFF

clone_size: few
d_call: TRBD2
v_call: TRBV20-1
j_call: TRBJ2-7
cdr3_nt: TGCAGTCCACTAGGGCCCCGCGCTAGCGGTTACGAGCAGTACTTC
cdr3_aa: CSPLGPRASGYEQYF

clone_size: few
d_call: TRBD2
v_call: TRBV3-1
j_call: TRBJ2-1
cdr3_nt: TGTGCCAGCAGCCAAGAAGGGAGGCGGGAGGGCCTAAGTAGTCATGAGCAGTTCTTC
cdr3_aa: CASSQEGRREGLSSHEQFF

clone_size: -
d_call: -
v_call: TRBV11-1
j_call: TRBJ2-6
cdr3_nt: TGTGCCAGCAGCTTAGCGGTAAGCCCCAGGGGCTCTGGGGCCAACGTCCTGACTTTC
cdr3_aa: CASSLAVSPRGSGANVLTF

clone_size: few
d_call: -
v_call: TRBV9
j_call: TRBJ2-7
cdr3_nt: TGTGCCAGCAGCGTAGGTGGGGAGTCCTACGAGCAGTACTTC
cdr3_aa: CASSVGGESYEQYF

clone_size: few
d_call: -
v_call: TRBV12-3/TRBV12-4
j_call: TRBJ2-7
cdr3_nt: TGTGCCAGCAACCAGTTAAGGGGACCCTACGAGCAGTACTTC
cdr3_aa: CASNQLRGPYEQYF

clone_size: few
d_call: TRBD2
v_call: TRBV20-1
j_call: TRBJ2-1
cdr3_nt: TGCAGTGCAAGGGGACTAGCGCCTAATGAGCAGTTCTTC
cdr3_aa: CSARGLAPNEQFF

clone_size: few
d_call: TRBD2
v_call: TRBV3-1
j_call: TRBJ2-3
cdr3_nt: TGTGCCAGCAGCCGCAGGACTAGCGGAAGCACAGATACGCAGTATTTT
cdr3_aa: CASSRRTSGSTDTQYF

clone_size: few
d_call: -
v_call: TRBV6-5
j_call: TRBJ2-7
cdr3_nt: TGTGCCAGCAGTTACCGCGACAGGAACTACGAGCAGTACTTC
cdr3_aa: CASSYRDRNYEQYF

clone_size: -
d_call: -
v_call: TRBV7-9
j_call: TRBJ1-4
cdr3_nt: TGTGCCAGCAGCGCCCCGTCGGGGACGGGTGAAAAACTGTTTTTT
cdr3_aa: CASSAPSGTGEKLFF

clone_size: few
d_call: -
v_call: TRBV4-2
j_call: TRBJ1-1
cdr3_nt: TGTGCCAGCAGCCCACACGAGTATACGAACACTGAAGCTTTCTTT
cdr3_aa: CASSPHEYTNTEAFF

clone_size: few
d_call: TRBD2
v_call: TRBV10-3
j_call: TRBJ2-7
cdr3_nt: TGTGCCATCAGTCCTGGCTCTAGCGGGGGATCTTACGCGCAGTACTTC
cdr3_aa: CAISPGSSGGSYAQYF

clone_size: -
d_call: TRBD1
v_call: TRBV10-3
j_call: TRBJ1-1
cdr3_nt: TGTGCCATCAGTGCTGGACAGGGGACTAGGAACACTGAAGCTTTCTTT
cdr3_aa: CAISAGQGTRNTEAFF

clone_size: -
d_call: -
v_call: TRBV24-1
j_call: TRBJ2-3
cdr3_nt: TGTGCCACCAGGGCGGTTAGCACAGATACGCAGTATTTT
cdr3_aa: CATRAVSTDTQYF

clone_size: few
d_call: -
v_call: TRBV5-6
j_call: TRBJ2-4
cdr3_nt: TGTGCCAGCAGCTCCTGGGACATTAGAAACATTCAGTACTTC
cdr3_aa: CASSSWDIRNIQYF

clone_size: -
d_call: -
v_call: TRBV5-1
j_call: TRBJ2-7
cdr3_nt: TGCGCCAGCAGCTTTGGGCCGGGAGAGCAGTACTTC
cdr3_aa: CASSFGPGEQYF

clone_size: -
d_call: -
v_call: TRBV7-9
j_call: TRBJ2-1
cdr3_nt: TGTGCCAGCGTAATCGGGATTGAGCAGTTCTTC
cdr3_aa: CASVIGIEQFF

clone_size: few
d_call: TRBD1
v_call: TRBV12-3/TRBV12-4
j_call: TRBJ2-5
cdr3_nt: TGTGCCAGCTCACAGGGGGCCCCAGAGACCCAGTACTTC
cdr3_aa: CASSQGAPETQYF

clone_size: -
d_call: -
v_call: TRBV7-8
j_call: TRBJ2-3
cdr3_nt: TGTGCCAGCACCTTACAGGGTCCAGATACGCAGTATTTT
cdr3_aa: CASTLQGPDTQYF

clone_size: few
d_call: TRBD2
v_call: TRBV5-6
j_call: TRBJ2-3
cdr3_nt: TGTGCCAGCAAGCGAGCGGGGGGACCAGATACGCAGTATTTT
cdr3_aa: CASKRAGGPDTQYF

clone_size: -
d_call: -
v_call: TRBV6-5
j_call: TRBJ2-7
cdr3_nt: TGTGCCAGCAGTTACGCGCAGGGATACGAGCAGTACTTC
cdr3_aa: CASSYAQGYEQYF

clone_size: -
d_call: -
v_call: TRBV6-1
j_call: TRBJ2-3
cdr3_nt: TGTGCCAGCAGTGAGCGGATACAGGGAGATACGCAGTATTTT
cdr3_aa: CASSERIQGDTQYF

clone_size: -
d_call: TRBD2
v_call: TRBV7-2
j_call: TRBJ2-5
cdr3_nt: TGTGCCAGCAGCTTTAGCGGGACTAGCCTCGGCGAGACCCAGTACTTC
cdr3_aa: CASSFSGTSLGETQYF

clone_size: few
d_call: -
v_call: TRBV7-2
j_call: TRBJ2-1
cdr3_nt: TGTGCCAGCAGCTTAGCGGGGGCCCGCTACAATGAGCAGTTCTTC
cdr3_aa: CASSLAGARYNEQFF

clone_size: -
d_call: TRBD1
v_call: TRBV5-1
j_call: TRBJ2-5
cdr3_nt: TGCGCCAGCAGCAAAACCGGGACAGGGGGCGCCGAGACCCAGTACTTC
cdr3_aa: CASSKTGTGGAETQYF

clone_size: -
d_call: -
v_call: TRBV12-3/TRBV12-4
j_call: TRBJ1-5
cdr3_nt: TGTGCCAGCAGTGAAGGGGGAAATCAGCCCCAGCATTTT
cdr3_aa: CASSEGGNQPQHF

clone_size: few
d_call: TRBD1
v_call: TRBV6-5
j_call: TRBJ2-1
cdr3_nt: TGTGCCAGCAGTTACTCCGCCAGGGGGAATAATGAGCAGTTCTTC
cdr3_aa: CASSYSARGNNEQFF

clone_size: -
d_call: -
v_call: TRBV19
j_call: TRBJ1-3
cdr3_nt: TGTGCCAGTAGTATTTCGAACGGGCAGGGAAACACCATATATTTT
cdr3_aa: CASSISNGQGNTIYF

clone_size: -
d_call: TRBD2
v_call: TRBV24-1
j_call: TRBJ2-1
cdr3_nt: TGTGCCACCAGTGATTTGGGCTCTAGCGGGAGGGCCAATGAGCAGTTCTTC
cdr3_aa: CATSDLGSSGRANEQFF

clone_size: -
d_call: -
v_call: TRBV5-1
j_call: TRBJ2-5
cdr3_nt: TGCGCCAGCAGCCCAGAGACTAGGCAAGAGACCCAGTACTTC
cdr3_aa: CASSPETRQETQYF

clone_size: few
d_call: -
v_call: TRBV6-2/TRBV6-3
j_call: TRBJ1-2
cdr3_nt: TGTGCCAGCCGGGACGTCTATGGCTACACCTTC
cdr3_aa: CASRDVYGYTF